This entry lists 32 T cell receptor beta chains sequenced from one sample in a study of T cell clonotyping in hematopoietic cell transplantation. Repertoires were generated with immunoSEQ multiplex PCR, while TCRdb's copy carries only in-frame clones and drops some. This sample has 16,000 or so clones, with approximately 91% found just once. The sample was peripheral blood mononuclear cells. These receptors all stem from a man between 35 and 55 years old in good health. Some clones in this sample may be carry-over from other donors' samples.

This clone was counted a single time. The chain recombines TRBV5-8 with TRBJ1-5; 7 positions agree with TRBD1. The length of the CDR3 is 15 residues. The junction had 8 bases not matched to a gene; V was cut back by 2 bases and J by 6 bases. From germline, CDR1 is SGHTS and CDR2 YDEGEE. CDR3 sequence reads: CASSLTTGEGQPQHF. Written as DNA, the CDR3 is TGTGCCAGCAGCTTAACTACAGGGGAAGGTCAGCCCCAGCATTTT. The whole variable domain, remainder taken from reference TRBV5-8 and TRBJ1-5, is EAGVTQSPTHLIKTRGQQATLRCSPISGHTSVYWYQQALGLGLQFLLWYDEGEERNRGNFPPRFSGRQFPNYSSELNVNALELEDSALYLCASSLTTGEGQPQHFGDGTRLSIL.

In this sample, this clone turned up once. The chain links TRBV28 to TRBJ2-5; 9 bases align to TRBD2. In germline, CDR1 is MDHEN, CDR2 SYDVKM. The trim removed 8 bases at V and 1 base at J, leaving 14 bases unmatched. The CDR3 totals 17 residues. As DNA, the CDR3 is TGTGCCAGCGGGGGTGCTAGCGGGATATTACGCCAAGAGACCCAGTACTTC. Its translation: CASGGASGILRQETQYF.

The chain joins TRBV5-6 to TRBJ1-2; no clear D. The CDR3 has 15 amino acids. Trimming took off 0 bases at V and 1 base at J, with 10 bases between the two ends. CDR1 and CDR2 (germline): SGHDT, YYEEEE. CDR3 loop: CASSLGLEYNYGYTF. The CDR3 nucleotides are TGTGCCAGCAGCTTGGGTTTGGAGTATAACTATGGCTACACCTTC.

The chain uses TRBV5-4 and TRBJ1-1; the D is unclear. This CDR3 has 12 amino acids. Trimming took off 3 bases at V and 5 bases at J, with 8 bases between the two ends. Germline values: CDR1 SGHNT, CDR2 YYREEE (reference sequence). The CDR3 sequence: CASSSAGTEAFF. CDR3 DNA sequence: TGTGCCAGCAGCTCGGCGGGTACTGAAGCTTTCTTT.

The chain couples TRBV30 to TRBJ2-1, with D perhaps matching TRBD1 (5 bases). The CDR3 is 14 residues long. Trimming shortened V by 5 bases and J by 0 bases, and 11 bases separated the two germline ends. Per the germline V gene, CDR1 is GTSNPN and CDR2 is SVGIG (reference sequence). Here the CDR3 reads CAWGHFSSYNEQFF. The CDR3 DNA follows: TGTGCCTGGGGACACTTTAGCTCCTACAATGAGCAGTTCTTC. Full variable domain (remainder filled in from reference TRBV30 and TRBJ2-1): SQTIHQWPATLVQPVGSPLSLECTVEGTSNPNLYWYRQAAGRGLQLLFYSVGIGQISSEVPQNLSASRPQDRQFILSSKKLLLSDSGFYLCAWGHFSSYNEQFFGPGTRLTVL.

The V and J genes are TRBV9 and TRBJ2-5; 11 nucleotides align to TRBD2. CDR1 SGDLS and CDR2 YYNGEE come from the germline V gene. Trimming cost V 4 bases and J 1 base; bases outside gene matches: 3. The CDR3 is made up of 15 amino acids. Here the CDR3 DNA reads TGTGCCAGCAGCTCTAGCGGGGGGCTCCAAGAGACCCAGTACTTC. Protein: CASSSSGGLQETQYF.

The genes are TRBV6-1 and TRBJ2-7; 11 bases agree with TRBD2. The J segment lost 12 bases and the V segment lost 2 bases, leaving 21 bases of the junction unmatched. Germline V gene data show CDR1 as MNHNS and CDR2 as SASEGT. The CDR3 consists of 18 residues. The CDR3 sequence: CASSETLAGAGRVISRYF. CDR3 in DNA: TGTGCCAGCAGTGAAACACTAGCGGGGGCCGGCCGGGTTATCAGTCGGTACTTC.

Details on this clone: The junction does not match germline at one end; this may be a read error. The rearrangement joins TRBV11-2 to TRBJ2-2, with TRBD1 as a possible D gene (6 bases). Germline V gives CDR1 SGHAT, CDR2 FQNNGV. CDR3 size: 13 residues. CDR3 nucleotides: TGTGCCAGCAGCGTAGACAGGACCGGGGAGCTGTTTTTT. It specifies CASSVDRTGELFF.

The CDR3 is CASLLGAGSYEQYF. The DNA of the CDR3 is TGTGCCAGCCTCCTTGGGGCAGGGTCTTACGAGCAGTACTTC. This chain uses TRBV28 with TRBJ2-7, with D possibly matching TRBD1 (5 bases). V lost 8 bases and J lost 4, with 18 bases in between. Germline V lookup: CDR1 MDHEN, CDR2 SYDVKM. This CDR3 comprises 14 residues.

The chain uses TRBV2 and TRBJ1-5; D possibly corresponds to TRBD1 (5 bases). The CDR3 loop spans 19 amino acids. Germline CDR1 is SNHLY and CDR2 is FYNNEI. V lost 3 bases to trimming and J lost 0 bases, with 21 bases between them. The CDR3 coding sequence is TGTGCCAGCAGTGATTCTCCCTACCGGGACGGATATAGCAATCAGCCCCAGCATTTT. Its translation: CASSDSPYRDGYSNQPQHF.

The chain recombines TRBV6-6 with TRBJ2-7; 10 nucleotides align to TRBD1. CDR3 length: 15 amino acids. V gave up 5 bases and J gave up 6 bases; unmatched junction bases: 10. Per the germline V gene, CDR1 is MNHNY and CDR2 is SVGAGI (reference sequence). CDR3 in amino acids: CASSTRQGAPSEQYF. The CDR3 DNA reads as TGTGCCAGCAGTACAAGACAGGGGGCGCCTTCCGAGCAGTACTTC.

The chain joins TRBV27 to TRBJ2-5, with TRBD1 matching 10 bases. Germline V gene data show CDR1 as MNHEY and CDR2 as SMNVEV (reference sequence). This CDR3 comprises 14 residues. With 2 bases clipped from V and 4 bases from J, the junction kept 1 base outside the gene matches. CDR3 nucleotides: TGTGCCAGCAGTTTAAGGACAGGGGGAGAGACCCAGTACTTC. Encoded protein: CASSLRTGGETQYF.

Here the CDR3 reads CASRGLAGNEQFF. For the CDR3, the DNA is TGTGCCAGCAGAGGACTAGCGGGGAATGAGCAGTTCTTC. The rearrangement links TRBV6-5 to TRBJ2-1, with TRBD2 matching 12 bases. The germline V gene encodes CDR1 MNHEY and CDR2 SVGAGI. With 6 bases clipped from V and 7 bases from J, the junction kept 1 base outside the gene matches. The CDR3 is 13 residues long.

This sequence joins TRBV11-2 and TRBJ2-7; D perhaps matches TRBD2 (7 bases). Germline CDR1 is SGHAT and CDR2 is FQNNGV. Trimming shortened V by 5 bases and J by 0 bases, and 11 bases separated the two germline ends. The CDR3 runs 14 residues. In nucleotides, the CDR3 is TGTGCCAGCAGCCAGGGGAGGGCCTCCTACGAGCAGTACTTC. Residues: CASSQGRASYEQYF.

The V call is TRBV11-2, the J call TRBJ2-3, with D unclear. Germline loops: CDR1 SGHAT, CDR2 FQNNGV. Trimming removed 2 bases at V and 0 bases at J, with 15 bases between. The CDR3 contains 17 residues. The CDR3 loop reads CASSLRLMERSTDTQYF. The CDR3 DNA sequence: TGTGCCAGCAGCTTAAGGCTGATGGAGCGTAGCACAGATACGCAGTATTTT. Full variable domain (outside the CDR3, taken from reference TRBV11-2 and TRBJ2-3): EAGVAQSPRYKIIEKRQSVAFWCNPISGHATLYWYQQILGQGPKLLIQFQNNGVVDDSQLPKDRFSAERLKGVDSTLKIQPAKLEDSAVYLCASSLRLMERSTDTQYFGPGTRLTVL.

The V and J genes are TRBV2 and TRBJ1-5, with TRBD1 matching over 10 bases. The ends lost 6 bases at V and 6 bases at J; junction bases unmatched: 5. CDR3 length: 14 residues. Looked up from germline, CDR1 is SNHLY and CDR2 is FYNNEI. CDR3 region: CASRGTGDSQPQHF. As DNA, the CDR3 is TGTGCCAGCAGGGGGACAGGGGACAGTCAGCCCCAGCATTTT.

This chain's CDR3 is CASSQDRLQYF. The CDR3 nucleotides are TGTGCCAGCAGCCAAGACAGATTACAGTACTTC. The chain uses TRBV2 and TRBJ2-7; D may be TRBD1 (5 bases). The germline V gene has CDR1 SNHLY and CDR2 FYNNEI. Trimming stripped 6 bases from V and 10 bases from J, with 13 bases between. The CDR3 is made up of 11 amino acids.

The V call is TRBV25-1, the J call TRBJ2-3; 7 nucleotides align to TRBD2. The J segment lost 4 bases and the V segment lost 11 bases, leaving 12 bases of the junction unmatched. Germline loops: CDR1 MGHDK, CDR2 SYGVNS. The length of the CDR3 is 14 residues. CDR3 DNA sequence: TGTGCCGCTCAGAGGGCGGGAGTCCCAGATACGCAGTATTTT. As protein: CAAQRAGVPDTQYF. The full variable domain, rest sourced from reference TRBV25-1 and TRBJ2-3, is EADIYQTPRYLVIGTGKKITLECSQTMGHDKMYWYQQDPGMELHLIHYSYGVNSTEKGDLSSESTVSRIRTEHFPLTLESARPSHTSQYLCAAQRAGVPDTQYFGPGTRLTVL.

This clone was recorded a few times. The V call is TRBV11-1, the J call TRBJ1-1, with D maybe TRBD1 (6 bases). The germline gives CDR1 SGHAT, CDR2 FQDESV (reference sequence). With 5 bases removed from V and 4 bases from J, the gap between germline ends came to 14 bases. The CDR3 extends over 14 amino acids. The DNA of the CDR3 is TGTGCCAGCAGCCCAGGGACAAGAATCACTGAAGCTTTCTTT. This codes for CASSPGTRITEAFF.

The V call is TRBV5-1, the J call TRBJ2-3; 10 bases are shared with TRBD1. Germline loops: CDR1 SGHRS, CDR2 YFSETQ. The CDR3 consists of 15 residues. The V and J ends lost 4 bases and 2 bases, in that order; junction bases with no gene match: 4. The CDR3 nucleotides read TGCGCCAGCAGCCCGGGACAGGGGATCACAGATACGCAGTATTTT. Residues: CASSPGQGITDTQYF.

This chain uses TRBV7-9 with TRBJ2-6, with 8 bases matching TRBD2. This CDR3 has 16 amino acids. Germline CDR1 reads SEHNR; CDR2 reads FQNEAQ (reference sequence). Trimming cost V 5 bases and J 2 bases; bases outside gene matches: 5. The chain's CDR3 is CASSTAGGTGANVLTF. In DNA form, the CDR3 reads TGTGCCAGCAGCACCGCGGGGGGAACTGGGGCCAACGTCCTGACTTTC.

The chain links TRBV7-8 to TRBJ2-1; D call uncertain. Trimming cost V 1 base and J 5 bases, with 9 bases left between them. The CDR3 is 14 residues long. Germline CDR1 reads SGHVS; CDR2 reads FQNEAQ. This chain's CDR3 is CASSLVGPNNEQFF. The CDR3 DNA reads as TGTGCCAGCAGCTTAGTCGGACCCAACAATGAGCAGTTCTTC. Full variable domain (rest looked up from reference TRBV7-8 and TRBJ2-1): GAGVSQSPRYKVAKRGQDVALRCDPISGHVSLFWYQQALGQGPEFLTYFQNEAQLDKSGLPSDRFFAERPEGSVSTLKIQRTQQEDSAVYLCASSLVGPNNEQFFGPGTRLTVL.

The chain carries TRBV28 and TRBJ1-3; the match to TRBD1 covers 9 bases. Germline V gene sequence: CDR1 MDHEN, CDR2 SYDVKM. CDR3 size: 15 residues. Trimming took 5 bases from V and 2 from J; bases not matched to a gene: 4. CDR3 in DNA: TGTGCCAGCAGTCCAGACAGGGGGACTGGAAACACCATATATTTT. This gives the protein CASSPDRGTGNTIYF. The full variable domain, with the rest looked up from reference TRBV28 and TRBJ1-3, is DVKVTQSSRYLVKRTGEKVFLECVQDMDHENMFWYRQDPGLGLRLIYFSYDVKMKEKGDIPEGYSVSREKKERFSLILESASTNQTSMYLCASSPDRGTGNTIYFGEGSWLTVV.

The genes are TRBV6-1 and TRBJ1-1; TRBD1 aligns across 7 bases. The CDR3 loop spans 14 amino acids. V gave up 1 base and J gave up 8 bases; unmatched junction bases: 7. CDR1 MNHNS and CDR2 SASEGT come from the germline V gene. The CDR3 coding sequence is TGTGCCAGCAGTGAAGGGGCAAAGGGGGCCGAAGCTTTCTTT. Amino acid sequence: CASSEGAKGAEAFF.

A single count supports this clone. The CDR3 is CASSIKQGASEAFF. The CDR3 DNA is TGTGCCAGTAGTATTAAACAGGGGGCCTCTGAAGCTTTCTTT. The chain links TRBV19 to TRBJ1-1; 9 bases line up with TRBD1. Germline V gene sequence: CDR1 LNHDA, CDR2 SQIVND (reference sequence). V was clipped by 3 bases and J by 6 bases; unmatched bases: 5. The CDR3 runs to 14 residues.

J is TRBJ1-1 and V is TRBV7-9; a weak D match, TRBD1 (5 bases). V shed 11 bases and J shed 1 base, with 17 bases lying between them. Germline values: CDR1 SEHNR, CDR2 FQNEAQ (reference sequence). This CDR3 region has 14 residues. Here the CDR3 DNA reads TGTGCCTCGGGGGTATCCTCACGGAACACTGAAGCTTTCTTT. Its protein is CASGVSSRNTEAFF.

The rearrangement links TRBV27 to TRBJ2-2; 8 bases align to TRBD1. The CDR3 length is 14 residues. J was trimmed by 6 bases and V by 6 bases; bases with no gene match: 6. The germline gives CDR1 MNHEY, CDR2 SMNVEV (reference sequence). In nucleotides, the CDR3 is TGTGCCAGCAGGTTGCCACAGGGGGCCGGGGAGCTGTTTTTT. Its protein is CASRLPQGAGELFF.

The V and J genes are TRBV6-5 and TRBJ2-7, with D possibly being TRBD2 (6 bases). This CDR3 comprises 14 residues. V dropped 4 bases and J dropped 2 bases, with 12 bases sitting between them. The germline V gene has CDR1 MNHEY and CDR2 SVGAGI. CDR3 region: CASSWGDAAYEQYF. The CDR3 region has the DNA TGTGCCAGCAGTTGGGGGGACGCCGCCTACGAGCAGTACTTC.

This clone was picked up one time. CDR3 nucleotide sequence: TGTGCCAGTAGTATCGGACAGGCGCATACCTTC. Translated, it gives CASSIGQAHTF. V gene TRBV19 combines with J gene TRBJ1-2; TRBD1 matches 7 bases. This CDR3 region has 11 residues. Germline CDR1 reads LNHDA; CDR2 reads SQIVND (reference sequence). V lost 3 bases, J lost 14 bases, and 6 bases stayed unmatched.

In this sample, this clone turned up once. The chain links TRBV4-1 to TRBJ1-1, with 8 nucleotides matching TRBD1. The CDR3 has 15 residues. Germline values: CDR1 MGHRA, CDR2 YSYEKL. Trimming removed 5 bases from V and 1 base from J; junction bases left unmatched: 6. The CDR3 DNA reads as TGCGCCAGCAGCGATCTGACAGGGGAGAACACTGAAGCTTTCTTT. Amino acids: CASSDLTGENTEAFF.

The CDR3 spells CATSREGAATNEKLFF. As DNA, the CDR3 is TGTGCCACCAGCAGAGAGGGGGCAGCAACTAATGAAAAACTGTTTTTT. The chain links TRBV15 to TRBJ1-4; D possibly corresponds to TRBD1 (6 bases). The CDR3 consists of 16 residues. Trimming pared 0 bases from V and 0 bases from J, leaving 8 bases between. Germline V gene lookup returns CDR1 LNHNV and CDR2 YYDKDF (reference sequence).

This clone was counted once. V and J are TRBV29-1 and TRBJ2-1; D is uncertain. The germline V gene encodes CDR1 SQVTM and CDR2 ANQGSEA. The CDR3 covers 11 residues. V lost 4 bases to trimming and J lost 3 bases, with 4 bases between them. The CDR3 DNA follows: TGCAGCGTTGTTCACTACAATGAGCAGTTCTTC. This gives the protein CSVVHYNEQFF.